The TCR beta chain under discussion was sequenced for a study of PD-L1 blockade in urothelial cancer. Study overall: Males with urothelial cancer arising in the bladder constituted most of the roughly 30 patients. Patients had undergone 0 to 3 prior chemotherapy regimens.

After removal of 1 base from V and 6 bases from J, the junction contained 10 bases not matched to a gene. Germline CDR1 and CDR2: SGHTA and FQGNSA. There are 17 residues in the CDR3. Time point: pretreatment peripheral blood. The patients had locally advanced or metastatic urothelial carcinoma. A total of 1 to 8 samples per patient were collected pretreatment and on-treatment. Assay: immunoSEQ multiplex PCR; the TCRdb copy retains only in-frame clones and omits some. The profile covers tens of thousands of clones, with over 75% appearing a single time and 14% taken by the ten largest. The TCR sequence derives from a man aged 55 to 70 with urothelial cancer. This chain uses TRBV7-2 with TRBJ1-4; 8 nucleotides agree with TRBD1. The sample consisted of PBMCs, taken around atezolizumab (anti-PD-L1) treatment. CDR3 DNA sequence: TGTGCCAGCAGCTTAGACGTCCAGGGGGCGTTTGATGAAAAACTGTTTTTT. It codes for CASSLDVQGAFDEKLFF.